This T cell receptor (beta chain) is from a study of T-cell memory formation after mild COVID-19. This clonotype has only a few counts. The CDR3 consists of 15 residues. Germline-derived CDR1 and CDR2 are MNHNY and SVGAGI (reference sequence). V was pared by 4 bases and J by 1 base, with 11 bases between. TCRdb re-analysed the 5' RACE reads in MiXCR, keeping a single row per CDR3 protein. The table shows hundreds of thousands of distinct CDR3 sequences, with 15% occurring only once. The sequence derives from a man between 18 and 29 years old who had mild COVID-19 (a few samples of this study predate the infection). Cell type and time point are not known. Specimen: PBMCs or a T cell subset sorted from them (not recorded which). V is TRBV6-6 and J is TRBJ1-5; weak D call: TRBD1 (6 bases). The CDR3 DNA reads TGTGCCAGCAGTTTCAGGGGTCGGAGCAATCAGCCCCAGCATTTT. Its translation is CASSFRGRSNQPQHF.